This entry lists 20 T cell receptor beta chains sequenced from one sample in a study of early T cells in non-severe SARS-CoV-2 infection. TCRdb fed the 5' RACE reads into MiXCR, producing one record per CDR3 protein. The repertoire includes about 83,000 distinct CDR3 sequences, around 15% of them detected once, and approximately 1.5% sits in the top ten. Sequencing was carried out using whole blood. The source is an adult who was a healthcare worker with PCR-confirmed SARS-CoV-2 infection or an uninfected control (not recorded which).

This clonotype was detected many times. CDR3 DNA sequence: TGTGCCAGCAGTTACTCGAATACTCCATACTACAATGAGCAGTTCTTC. Protein: CASSYSNTPYYNEQFF. This chain connects TRBV6-5 to TRBJ2-1; D is ambiguous. The CDR3 contains 16 residues. Trimming left V 0 bases short and J 3 bases short, with 12 bases between. Germline V CDR1 and CDR2: MNHEY, SVGAGI.

The chain employs TRBV11-2 and TRBJ2-1; the match to TRBD2 covers 10 bases. The CDR3 has 14 amino acids. V shed 5 bases and J 9 bases; nucleotides not matched to a gene: 7. The germline V gene encodes CDR1 SGHAT and CDR2 FQNNGV. The CDR3 DNA reads as TGTGCCAGCAGCAGGGCTAGCGGGGGCGGTGAGCAGTTCTTC. It yields the protein CASSRASGGGEQFF.

The rearrangement links TRBV10-3 to TRBJ2-7; 7 nucleotides match TRBD2. With V trimmed by 2 bases and J by 9 bases, 7 bases remained unmatched. The CDR3 totals 13 residues. Germline CDR1 ENHRY, CDR2 SYGVKD. In DNA form, the CDR3 reads TGTGCCATCAGTGAGAGGGGAGGGGAGGTGCAGTACTTC. Amino acids: CAISERGGEVQYF.

The chain uses TRBV6-2 or TRBV6-3 and TRBJ2-1, with TRBD2 identical over 8 bases. Trimming at V came to 2 bases and at J to 5 bases, leaving 2 bases not matched to a gene. The germline V gene encodes CDR1 MNHEY and CDR2 SVGEGT. CDR3 length: 14 amino acids. The CDR3, as DNA: TGTGCCAGCAGTTACGAAGCGGGGGACAATGAGCAGTTCTTC. Translated, it gives CASSYEAGDNEQFF.

This clonotype was seen many times. The V and J genes are TRBV30 and TRBJ2-3; TRBD1 agrees at 9 bases. The CDR3 covers 14 residues. Losses at the gene ends were 3 bases for V and 3 bases for J; bases not matched to a gene: 4. The V gene's germline CDR1 is GTSNPN and CDR2 SVGIG (reference sequence). The CDR3 bases are TGTGCCTGGAGCGAAGGACAGGGGACAGATACGCAGTATTTT. Residues: CAWSEGQGTDTQYF.

The chain couples TRBV28 to TRBJ1-4; 7 bases fit TRBD1. Germline V gene lookup returns CDR1 MDHEN and CDR2 SYDVKM. CDR3 size: 15 residues. V gave up 6 bases and J gave up 5 bases; unmatched junction bases: 9. CDR3 residues: CASSPGQAGNEKLFF. DNA of the CDR3: TGTGCCAGCAGCCCCGGACAGGCGGGAAATGAAAAACTGTTTTTT.

This clonotype has ten or more counts. This chain's CDR3 is CSANWVSSYNEQFF. The CDR3 nucleotides are TGCAGTGCTAATTGGGTGAGCTCCTACAATGAGCAGTTCTTC. This rearrangement joins TRBV20-1 to TRBJ2-1; no firm D call. V lost 4 bases to trimming and J lost 0 bases, with 10 bases between them. This CDR3 contains 14 residues. Per the germline V gene, CDR1 is DFQATT and CDR2 is SNEGSKA (reference sequence).

This clonotype was observed many times. This rearrangement joins TRBV20-1 to TRBJ2-7, with D tentatively TRBD1 (6 bases). There are 13 residues in the CDR3. Trimming took 2 bases from V and 2 from J, leaving 10 bases between them. The germline CDR1 and CDR2 sequences are DFQATT and SNEGSKA (reference sequence). The chain's CDR3 is CSARSDSPYEQYF. The CDR3 DNA is TGCAGTGCTAGATCGGACAGCCCCTACGAGCAGTACTTC.

This clonotype was seen at least ten times. The chain carries TRBV30 and TRBJ2-3; TRBD2 matches 11 bases. This CDR3 contains 15 residues. The germline CDR1 and CDR2 sequences are GTSNPN and SVGIG (reference sequence). J gave up 2 bases and V 6 bases, and 7 bases lay outside the gene matches. As DNA, the CDR3 is TGTGCCTGCGAACTAGCGGGGGCCTCCACAGATACGCAGTATTTT. Its translation is CACELAGASTDTQYF.

There are many counts of this clonotype. The chain uses TRBV29-1 and TRBJ1-1, with unresolved D. Germline values: CDR1 SQVTM, CDR2 ANQGSEA. Trimming shortened V by 7 bases and J by 1 base, and 16 bases separated the two germline ends. The CDR3 totals 14 residues. CDR3 DNA: TGCAGCGCCAAAAAAATGCCCGGGAACACTGAAGCTTTCTTT. Protein: CSAKKMPGNTEAFF.

The table lists this clonotype with many counts. The chain employs TRBV4-1 and TRBJ2-6; the D is unclear. V was shortened by 3 bases and J by 2 bases, with 8 bases between the two germline ends. CDR1 and CDR2 from the germline V gene are MGHRA and YSYEKL. The CDR3 totals 15 residues. As DNA, the CDR3 is TGCGCCAGCAGCCATCAGGACCCTGGGGCCAACGTCCTGACTTTC. Translating gives CASSHQDPGANVLTF.

This clonotype was counted at least ten times. The J gene is TRBJ1-2, the V gene TRBV2; D not resolved. CDR3 length equals 13 residues. The germline V gene encodes CDR1 SNHLY and CDR2 FYNNEI. V dropped 7 bases and J dropped 8 bases, with 17 bases sitting between them. The DNA of the CDR3 is TGTGCCAGCACCGAAAGGGAGTTCGGGGGCTACACCTTC. This sequence encodes CASTEREFGGYTF.

The chain links TRBV6-1 to TRBJ2-2; D gene ambiguous. Germline CDR1 is MNHNS and CDR2 is SASEGT. The CDR3 has 10 residues. Trimming removed 5 bases from V and 5 bases from J, with 0 bases in between. DNA for the CDR3: TGTGCCAGCAGTACCGGGGAGCTGTTTTTT. Protein sequence: CASSTGELFF.

This clonotype was picked up a small number of times. This rearrangement joins TRBV11-2 to TRBJ2-2, with no clear D. Germline CDR1 is SGHAT and CDR2 is FQNNGV. This CDR3 has 15 residues. V was pared by 5 bases and J by 1 base, with 11 bases between. The CDR3 reads CASSPSTLNTGELFF. CDR3 nucleotides: TGTGCCAGCAGCCCCTCAACGCTGAACACCGGGGAGCTGTTTTTT.

This clonotype has a handful of counts. This chain links TRBV30 with TRBJ2-7, with 12 bases fitting TRBD2. V lost 4 bases, J lost 3 bases, and 7 bases stayed unmatched. The CDR3 is 15 amino acids. CDR1 and CDR2 from the germline V gene are GTSNPN and SVGIG (reference sequence). In nucleotides, the CDR3 is TGTGCCTGGAACCCGACTAGCGGGGGAGGCTACGAGCAGTACTTC. It translates to CAWNPTSGGGYEQYF.

This clonotype was seen a handful of times. This chain links TRBV20-1 with TRBJ2-7, with a weak D call TRBD1 (5 bases). Germline V gives CDR1 DFQATT, CDR2 SNEGSKA (reference sequence). This CDR3 has 14 residues. V was trimmed by 5 bases and J by 5 bases, leaving 19 bases between them. In DNA, the CDR3 is TGCAGTGCTTTCAGGGCCTCTTCAACGAACGAGCAGTACTTC. Its protein is CSAFRASSTNEQYF.

The chain recombines TRBV5-1 with TRBJ1-1; 7 bases map to TRBD1. Trimming removed 7 bases from V and 4 bases from J; junction bases left unmatched: 1. The CDR3 is 11 amino acids. Germline V gene sequence: CDR1 SGHRS, CDR2 YFSETQ. The CDR3 DNA sequence: TGCGCCAGCCGGGACAGCACTGAAGCTTTCTTT. Protein: CASRDSTEAFF.

The table lists this clonotype with many counts. This sequence joins TRBV5-1 and TRBJ2-5, with D unclear. The V and J ends lost 2 bases and 5 bases respectively, with 13 bases between them. The CDR3 contains 14 residues. CDR1 and CDR2 (germline): SGHRS, YFSETQ. CDR3 bases: TGCGCCAGCAGCTTAGGCGGTGTGATCGAGACCCAGTACTTC. This gives the protein CASSLGGVIETQYF.

This clonotype turned up a few times. This chain links TRBV9 with TRBJ1-3; no definite D call. V gave up 0 bases and J gave up 4 bases, with 5 bases separating them. Germline CDR1 reads SGDLS; CDR2 reads YYNGEE. This CDR3 is 13 amino acids long. The CDR3 coding sequence is TGTGCCAGCAGCGTAGCTCTGGGAAACACCATATATTTT. The encoded protein is CASSVALGNTIYF. The full variable domain, with the rest looked up from reference TRBV9 and TRBJ1-3, is DSGVTQTPKHLITATGQRVTLRCSPRSGDLSVYWYQQSLDQGLQFLIQYYNGEERAKGNILERFSAQQFPDLHSELNLSSLELGDSALYFCASSVALGNTIYFGEGSWLTVV.

The table lists this clonotype with a few counts. The CDR3, as DNA: TGTGCCAGCAGGACGGACGTCACCGGGGAGCTGTTTTTT. It is translated as CASRTDVTGELFF. This sequence joins TRBV7-9 and TRBJ2-2; D is uncertain. This CDR3 has 13 amino acids. Between the trimmed V and J ends, which lost 6 bases and 4 bases, there was a span of 9 bases. Germline V CDR1 and CDR2: SEHNR, FQNEAQ (reference sequence).